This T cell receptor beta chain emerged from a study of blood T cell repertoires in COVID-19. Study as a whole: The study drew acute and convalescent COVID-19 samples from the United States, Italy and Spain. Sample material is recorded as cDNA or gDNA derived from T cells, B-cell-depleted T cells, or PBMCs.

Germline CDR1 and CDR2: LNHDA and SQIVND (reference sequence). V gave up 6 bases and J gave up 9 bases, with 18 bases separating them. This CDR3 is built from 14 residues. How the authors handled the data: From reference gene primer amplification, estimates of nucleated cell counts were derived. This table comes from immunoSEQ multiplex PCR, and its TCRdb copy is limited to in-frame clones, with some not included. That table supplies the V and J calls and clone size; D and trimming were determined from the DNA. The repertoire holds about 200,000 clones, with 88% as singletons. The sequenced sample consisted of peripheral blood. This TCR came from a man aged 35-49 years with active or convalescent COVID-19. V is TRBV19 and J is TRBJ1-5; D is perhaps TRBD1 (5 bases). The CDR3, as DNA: TGTGCCAGTAGCCCAGAGGACATTCTCTTGCCCCAGCATTTT. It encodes CASSPEDILLPQHF.